Listed below are T cell receptor beta chains from one sample, sequenced in a study of blood T cell repertoires in COVID-19. Profiling relied on immunoSEQ multiplex PCR, and the TCRdb table lists in-frame clones only, not all of them. This sample has approximately 250,000 clones, with 86% found just once. What was sequenced was peripheral blood. These receptors were obtained from a man aged 30-40 years with active or convalescent COVID-19. CDR3s include the opening cysteine and the closing phenylalanine or tryptophan. The D gene is left open where the match is weak. A row's size may be missing; if present it is once, few, many or a size class.

D	size	V	J	CDR3	DNA
TRBD2	.	TRBV18	TRBJ2-2	CASQGGTSGSHVSGELFF	TGTGCCAGCCAAGGCGGGACTAGCGGGTCTCACGTCTCCGGGGAGCTGTTTTTT
.	.	TRBV18	TRBJ2-1	CASSPADFMSDEQFF	TGTGCCAGCTCACCGGCAGACTTTATGTCGGATGAGCAGTTCTTC
TRBD1	.	TRBV11-2	TRBJ2-7	CASSLLAGGSYEQYF	TGTGCCAGCAGCTTATTAGCAGGGGGCTCCTACGAGCAGTACTTC
.	.	TRBV18	TRBJ1-4	CASSPVTAPNEKLFF	TGTGCCAGCTCGCCTGTGACAGCACCTAATGAAAAACTGTTTTTT
.	.	TRBV7-8	TRBJ1-1	CASSLVGGEAFF	TGTGCCAGCAGCTTAGTGGGGGGTGAAGCTTTCTTT
TRBD1	.	TRBV9	TRBJ1-4	CASSVRGTGLGEKLFF	TGTGCCAGCAGCGTCCGAGGGACAGGACTGGGGGAAAAACTGTTTTTT
.	few	TRBV19	TRBJ1-3	CASMRLDFSTEDTIYF	TGTGCCAGTATGCGGTTGGATTTTTCCACTGAGGACACCATATATTTT
.	.	TRBV12-1	TRBJ1-5	CASSGRTDYSNQPQHF	TGTGCCAGCAGCGGACGGACAGATTATAGCAATCAGCCCCAGCATTTT
.	few	TRBV2	TRBJ1-4	CASREGEKLFF	TGTGCCAGCAGGGAGGGGGAAAAACTGTTTTTT
.	.	TRBV13	TRBJ1-2	CATERRDTSYGYTF	TGTGCCACCGAAAGACGGGACACGAGCTATGGCTACACCTTC
.	.	TRBV7-3	TRBJ1-3	CASSEDGNTIYF	TGTGCCAGCAGCGAGGATGGAAACACCATATATTTT
.	.	TRBV6-5	TRBJ2-5	CASSRHSGGGETQYF	TGTGCCAGCAGCCGCCATAGCGGTGGCGGGGAGACCCAGTACTTC
TRBD2	.	TRBV9	TRBJ2-3	CASSVGGSGGVSDTQYF	TGTGCCAGCAGCGTAGGAGGTAGCGGGGGAGTGTCAGATACGCAGTATTTT
.	.	TRBV12-3/TRBV12-4	TRBJ2-7	CASSLRSNYEQYF	TGTGCCAGCAGTTTACGGTCCAACTACGAGCAGTACTTC
TRBD1	.	TRBV3-1/TRBV3-2	TRBJ1-2	CASSQFGQGWPGYTF	TGTGCCAGCAGCCAATTTGGACAGGGGTGGCCTGGCTACACCTTC
.	.	TRBV14	TRBJ1-1	CASSQQQGSGTEAFF	TGTGCCAGCAGCCAGCAACAGGGTTCGGGCACTGAAGCTTTCTTT
TRBD1	.	TRBV9	TRBJ2-3	CASSPQDRGPDTQYF	TGTGCCAGCAGCCCACAAGACAGGGGTCCCGATACGCAGTATTTT
TRBD1	.	TRBV3-1/TRBV3-2	TRBJ1-5	CASSPGQGVQPQHF	TGTGCCAGCAGCCCGGGACAGGGGGTTCAGCCCCAGCATTTT
.	.	TRBV5-5	TRBJ2-4	CASSGMDRDRNIQYF	TGTGCCAGCAGCGGCATGGACAGAGACAGAAACATTCAGTACTTC
.	.	TRBV6-5	TRBJ2-6	CASEGSGANVLTF	TGTGCCAGCGAGGGCTCTGGGGCCAACGTCCTGACTTTC
TRBD2	few	TRBV19	TRBJ2-3	CASSIGFWRGGVSDTQYF	TGTGCCAGTAGTATAGGGTTTTGGCGGGGGGGCGTCTCAGATACGCAGTATTTT
.	.	TRBV6-2/TRBV6-3	TRBJ2-3	CASSYSERTGPDTQYF	TGTGCCAGCAGTTACTCGGAGCGTACAGGGCCAGATACGCAGTATTTT
.	.	TRBV4-3	TRBJ1-1	CASSQDGEGRGAEAFF	TGCGCCAGCAGCCAAGACGGGGAGGGGCGCGGCGCTGAAGCTTTCTTT
.	.	TRBV7-8	TRBJ2-5	CASSLARETQYF	TGTGCCAGCAGCTTAGCGCGGGAGACCCAGTACTTC
.	.	TRBV18	TRBJ1-4	CASSQGINEKLFF	TGTGCCAGCTCACAGGGGATTAATGAAAAACTGTTTTTT
.	many	TRBV14	TRBJ2-5	CASSRLAATIQETQYF	TGTGCCAGCAGCCGGTTAGCGGCCACCATACAAGAGACCCAGTACTTC
.	.	TRBV13	TRBJ1-1	CASSFVRGTEAFF	TGTGCCAGCAGCTTCGTTAGGGGCACTGAAGCTTTCTTT
.	.	TRBV4-2	TRBJ1-3	CASSLEPGSGGNTIYF	TGTGCCAGCAGCCTTGAACCAGGGTCTGGTGGAAACACCATATATTTT
.	.	TRBV4-1	TRBJ2-7	CASSPAGSYEQYF	TGCGCCAGCAGCCCCGCGGGGTCCTACGAGCAGTACTTC
TRBD2	.	TRBV7-3	TRBJ2-3	CASSLTGGTDTQYF	TGTGCCAGCAGCTTAACGGGAGGGACAGATACGCAGTATTTT
TRBD1	.	TRBV19	TRBJ1-3	CASSVRQGAGNTIYF	TGTGCCAGTAGTGTACGACAGGGCGCTGGAAACACCATATATTTT
TRBD2	.	TRBV5-8	TRBJ2-1	CASSISGGGGGEQFF	TGTGCCAGCAGCATAAGCGGGGGCGGGGGGGGTGAGCAGTTCTTC
.	.	TRBV6-5	TRBJ1-5	CASTSRGGNQPQHF	TGTGCCAGCACCTCCAGGGGAGGGAATCAGCCCCAGCATTTT
TRBD2	.	TRBV7-9	TRBJ2-7	CASSPSGTYEQYF	TGTGCCAGCAGCCCTAGCGGTACCTACGAGCAGTACTTC
.	few	TRBV18	TRBJ2-2	CASSPPKGEHGELFF	TGTGCCAGCTCACCTCCGAAGGGGGAACACGGGGAGCTGTTTTTT
TRBD1	.	TRBV19	TRBJ1-2	CASTPRRGPGGYTF	TGTGCCAGTACCCCCCGTAGGGGGCCCGGGGGCTACACCTTC
.	.	TRBV19	TRBJ1-2	CASSKEGLGYTF	TGTGCCAGTAGTAAGGAGGGCTTGGGCTACACCTTC
.	.	TRBV2	TRBJ1-5	CASSETRVVTRQPQHF	TGTGCCAGCAGTGAAACTAGGGTGGTCACGCGTCAGCCCCAGCATTTT
.	.	TRBV19	TRBJ2-4	CASSIALGVAKNIQYF	TGTGCCAGTAGTATAGCCCTCGGGGTAGCCAAAAACATTCAGTACTTC
TRBD1	.	TRBV6-1	TRBJ1-6	CASSARDREIRTRNSPLHF	TGTGCCAGCAGTGCCCGGGACAGGGAAATTCGAACGAGAAATTCACCCCTCCACTTT
.	.	TRBV5-4	TRBJ2-3	CASTGGDSDTQYF	TGTGCCAGCACGGGCGGGGACTCGGATACGCAGTATTTT
TRBD1	.	TRBV19	TRBJ1-4	CASRDRDAANEKLFF	TGTGCCAGTAGGGACAGGGATGCGGCTAATGAAAAACTGTTTTTT
.	.	TRBV5-1	TRBJ1-3	CASSFGTQGETIYF	TGCGCCAGCAGCTTCGGGACACAAGGTGAAACCATATATTTT
TRBD1	.	TRBV2	TRBJ2-7	CASAGTEGYEQYF	TGTGCCAGTGCCGGGACAGAAGGGTACGAGCAGTACTTC
.	.	TRBV6-5	TRBJ2-7	CASSPEGVWEQYF	TGTGCCAGCAGTCCCGAGGGGGTATGGGAGCAGTACTTC
TRBD2	.	TRBV5-1	TRBJ2-1	CASSSQGAGGPINEQFF	TGCGCCAGCAGCAGCCAAGGAGCGGGGGGGCCTATCAATGAGCAGTTCTTC
.	.	TRBV18	TRBJ2-5	CASSPGQQETQYF	TGTGCCAGCTCACCCGGACAGCAAGAGACCCAGTACTTC
TRBD1	.	TRBV10-2	TRBJ1-5	CASREGARSNQPQHF	TGCGCCAGCAGAGAGGGGGCGCGGAGCAATCAGCCCCAGCATTTT
.	few	TRBV10-2	TRBJ1-1	CASSEPTRVLLLNSEAFF	TGCGCCAGCAGTGAGCCCACGCGTGTCCTCCTCCTGAACTCTGAAGCTTTCTTT
.	.	TRBV4-3	TRBJ1-1	CASSQGVTEAFF	TGCGCCAGCAGCCAAGGAGTCACTGAAGCTTTCTTT
.	.	TRBV15	TRBJ2-4	CATSRDRVTENIQYF	TGTGCCACCAGCAGAGACCGGGTGACAGAAAACATTCAGTACTTC
TRBD2	.	TRBV7-2	TRBJ2-3	CASSYSGGGPDTQYF	TGTGCCAGCAGCTATAGCGGGGGGGGCCCAGATACGCAGTATTTT
TRBD2	.	TRBV15	TRBJ2-1	CATSSGVSGESYNEQFF	TGTGCCACCAGCAGCGGGGTCAGCGGGGAATCCTACAATGAGCAGTTCTTC
TRBD1	many	TRBV4-3	TRBJ1-6	CASSRSGQGTSPLHF	TGCGCCAGCAGTCGTAGTGGACAGGGTACTTCACCCCTCCACTTT
TRBD2	.	TRBV11-2	TRBJ2-5	CASSRSGGARETQYF	TGTGCCAGCAGCCGAAGCGGGGGGGCTAGAGAGACCCAGTACTTC